These 22 T cell receptor beta chains were all obtained from the same sample, sequenced in a study of response to subunit inactivated influenza vaccine. Each CDR3 protein gets one entry after TCRdb re-called the RT-PCR reads with MiXCR. Altogether approximately 700,000 distinct CDR3 sequences are present, 15% to 19% being singletons, with the ten largest covering approximately 10%. The starting material was PBMCs from blood, obtained 11 to 12 days after vaccination. These receptors were taken from a man aged 50 or older who received an inactivated influenza vaccine.

The chain employs TRBV5-1 and TRBJ2-3, with D possibly matching TRBD1 (6 bases). There are 15 residues in the CDR3. From germline, CDR1 is SGHRS and CDR2 YFSETQ. Trimming stripped 4 bases from V and 0 bases from J, with 12 bases between. The CDR3 DNA follows: TGCGCCAGCAGCCAGGACAGCGTGAGCACAGATACGCAGTATTTT. Its translation: CASSQDSVSTDTQYF.

In this sample, this clonotype turned up many times. This chain links TRBV7-9 with TRBJ1-1; tentative D call: TRBD1 (6 bases). The V and J ends lost 10 bases and 0 bases respectively, with 9 bases between them. CDR1 and CDR2 (germline): SEHNR, FQNEAQ (reference sequence). The CDR3 extends over 12 amino acids. CDR3 nucleotide sequence: TGTGCCATTGGACAGATGAACACTGAAGCTTTCTTT. Protein product: CAIGQMNTEAFF.

The rearrangement links TRBV20-1 to TRBJ1-2, with 8 bases that match TRBD1. This CDR3 contains 13 residues. Looked up from germline, CDR1 is DFQATT and CDR2 is SNEGSKA (reference sequence). CDR3 DNA sequence: TGCAGCCCTTATCAGGGGGCCGGCTATGGCTACACCTTC. The encoded protein is CSPYQGAGYGYTF.

The chain is built from TRBV5-6 and TRBJ2-1; D unclear. CDR3 length equals 17 residues. Trimming stripped 3 bases from V and 0 bases from J, with 16 bases between. Germline CDR1 reads SGHDT; CDR2 reads YYEEEE. The CDR3 reads CASSSSPGSSSYNEQFF. The CDR3 DNA reads as TGTGCCAGCAGCTCAAGCCCAGGTTCGAGCTCCTACAATGAGCAGTTCTTC. Based on the CDR3 plus reference TRBV5-6 and TRBJ2-1, the full variable domain is DAGVTQSPTHLIKTRGQQVTLRCSPKSGHDTVSWYQQALGQGPQFIFQYYEEEERQRGNFPDRFSGHQFPNYSSELNVNALLLGDSALYLCASSSSPGSSSYNEQFFGPGTRLTVL.

The table lists this clonotype with many counts. The rearrangement uses TRBV29-1 and TRBJ2-7, with 7 bases lining up with TRBD1. The CDR3 covers 14 residues. The junction had 10 bases not matched to a gene; V was cut back by 6 bases and J by 2 bases. The germline CDR1 and CDR2 sequences are SQVTM and ANQGSEA. The CDR3 DNA reads as TGCAGCGTACTTATCGAACAGGGGCCCTACGAGCAGTACTTC. Protein product: CSVLIEQGPYEQYF.

This clonotype was seen only a few times. The chain combines TRBV7-8 with TRBJ2-2; D may match TRBD1 or TRBD2 (6 bases each). Germline-derived CDR1 and CDR2 are SGHVS and FQNEAQ. Trimming stripped 6 bases from V and 5 bases from J, with 19 bases between. The CDR3 has 16 amino acids. CDR3 in amino acids: CASRGSGALRTGELFF. The CDR3 coding sequence is TGTGCCAGCAGGGGGTCGGGGGCGCTCAGAACCGGGGAGCTGTTTTTT.

The V and J genes are TRBV5-8 and TRBJ2-5, with TRBD1 matching 11 bases. V dropped 4 bases and J dropped 1; count of bases not matched to a gene: 6. Germline V gene lookup returns CDR1 SGHTS and CDR2 YDEGEE. This CDR3 is 16 amino acids long. The CDR3 loop is CASSHSGTGGQETQYF. The CDR3 nucleotides are TGTGCCAGCAGCCATTCCGGGACAGGGGGCCAAGAGACCCAGTACTTC.

This chain's CDR3 is CASSPGGAGPYEQYF. As DNA, the CDR3 is TGTGCCAGCAGTCCGGGGGGAGCGGGCCCCTACGAGCAGTACTTC. The gene calls are TRBV6-1 and TRBJ2-7; 7 bases match TRBD2. The CDR3 is 15 residues long. In germline, CDR1 is MNHNS, CDR2 SASEGT. V lost 5 bases, J lost 2 bases, and 9 bases stayed unmatched.

In its sample, this clonotype was seen a few times. The rearrangement joins TRBV6-1 to TRBJ2-1, with TRBD1 as a possible D gene (5 bases). This CDR3 comprises 17 residues. Germline values: CDR1 MNHNS, CDR2 SASEGT. Trimming pared 4 bases from V and 1 base from J, leaving 17 bases between. CDR3 bases: TGTGCCAGCAGTGGACCAGGGAAACACCAATCCTACAATGAGCAGTTCTTC. Its translation: CASSGPGKHQSYNEQFF.

A few counts support this clonotype. This rearrangement joins TRBV27 to TRBJ2-2; 13 bases fit TRBD2. The length of the CDR3 is 17 residues. Germline CDR1 is MNHEY and CDR2 is SMNVEV (reference sequence). V was clipped by 8 bases and J by 7 bases; unmatched bases: 13. The CDR3 DNA is TGTGCCAGCGGGGCCTCTGGACTAGCGGGAGTGATCGGGGAGCTGTTTTTT. Amino acids: CASGASGLAGVIGELFF.

The rearrangement links TRBV7-3 to TRBJ2-1; 10 nucleotides line up with TRBD2. From germline, CDR1 is SGHTA and CDR2 FQGTGA. V dropped 2 bases and J dropped 7; count of bases not matched to a gene: 5. This CDR3 is 15 amino acids long. The CDR3 here is CASSLEAGGPNEQFF. The CDR3 nucleotides are TGTGCCAGCAGCTTAGAAGCGGGAGGGCCAAATGAGCAGTTCTTC.

V is TRBV20-1 and J is TRBJ2-2; TRBD2 matches at 11 bases. After removal of 5 bases from V and 4 bases from J, the junction contained 3 bases not matched to a gene. This CDR3 is 14 amino acids long. The germline V gene has CDR1 DFQATT and CDR2 SNEGSKA (reference sequence). The CDR3 spells CSAGLAGRTGELFF. The CDR3 bases are TGCAGTGCTGGACTAGCGGGCCGCACCGGGGAGCTGTTTTTT.

This clonotype was counted a few times. This rearrangement joins TRBV9 to TRBJ2-7; TRBD1 agrees at 10 bases. Germline CDR1 and CDR2: SGDLS and YYNGEE. With 4 bases clipped from V and 4 bases from J, the junction kept 8 bases outside the gene matches. This CDR3 is built from 15 residues. The CDR3 bases are TGTGCCAGCAGCCTTGGGACAGGGGAATTTTACGAGCAGTACTTC. Protein: CASSLGTGEFYEQYF.

This clonotype was counted only a few times. This chain uses TRBV10-3 with TRBJ2-1, with a weak D call TRBD2 (6 bases). Per germline, CDR1 ENHRY and CDR2 SYGVKD. The CDR3 is 15 amino acids. Trimming took off 4 bases at V and 2 bases at J, with 12 bases between the two ends. Here the CDR3 reads CAISVSRDPYNEQFF. CDR3 sequence (DNA): TGTGCCATCAGTGTATCGCGGGACCCCTACAATGAGCAGTTCTTC.

The chain uses TRBV11-2 and TRBJ2-5; 9 positions agree with TRBD1. The germline V gene encodes CDR1 SGHAT and CDR2 FQNNGV. The CDR3 runs to 16 residues. V dropped 0 bases and J dropped 5; count of bases not matched to a gene: 7. The CDR3 sequence is CASSLEGTGRFETQYF. The CDR3 region has the DNA TGTGCCAGCAGCTTAGAGGGGACAGGGAGGTTTGAGACCCAGTACTTC.

CDR3: CASSLSTGNEQFF. DNA of the CDR3: TGTGCCAGCAGCTTATCGACAGGGAATGAGCAGTTCTTC. V usage is TRBV11-3 and J usage is TRBJ2-1, with 7 bases identical to TRBD1. Trimming took 2 bases from V and 7 from J; bases not matched to a gene: 2. This CDR3 has 13 residues. The germline V gene has CDR1 SGHNT and CDR2 YENEEA.

Regarding this clonotype: This likely comes from a read error, as the CDR3 has no conserved phenylalanine or tryptophan at its end. The chain has TRBV12-3 or TRBV12-4 and TRBJ2-7; D may correspond to TRBD1 or TRBD2 (5 bases each). The V and J ends lost 5 bases and 0 bases respectively, with 11 bases between them. The CDR3 runs 14 residues. CDR3 protein: CASSLGRVSYEQYL. The CDR3 DNA reads TGTGCCAGCAGTCTGGGGCGGGTCTCCTACGAGCAGTACCTC.

This chain links TRBV4-2 with TRBJ2-7; 7 nucleotides line up with TRBD2. Germline V gene data show CDR1 as LGHNA and CDR2 as YNFKEQ. V lost 0 bases to trimming and J lost 2 bases; unmatched junction nucleotides: 7. This CDR3 has 16 residues. CDR3 bases: TGTGCCAGCAGCCAAGATCGGGCGGGAGACACCTACGAGCAGTACTTC. Protein sequence: CASSQDRAGDTYEQYF.

This clonotype was seen ten or more times. The V call is TRBV7-3, the J call TRBJ2-1, with TRBD2 matching 7 bases. The CDR3 consists of 13 residues. CDR1 and CDR2 (germline): SGHTA, FQGTGA. The V segment lost 6 bases and the J segment 7 bases; nucleotides outside the gene matches: 6. The CDR3 protein is CASSLSGANEQFF. The CDR3 bases are TGTGCCAGCAGTCTAAGCGGGGCTAATGAGCAGTTCTTC. The full variable domain, completed using reference TRBV7-3 and TRBJ2-1, is GAGVSQTPSNKVTEKGKYVELRCDPISGHTALYWYRQSLGQGPEFLIYFQGTGAADDSGLPNDRFFAVRPEGSVSTLKIQRTERGDSAVYLCASSLSGANEQFFGPGTRLTVL.

This clonotype has only a few counts. This sequence joins TRBV5-1 and TRBJ2-3; 11 positions agree with TRBD1. Trimming took 4 bases from V and 6 from J; bases not matched to a gene: 7. CDR3 length: 15 amino acids. CDR1 is SGHRS, CDR2 YFSETQ, per germline. The CDR3 region is CASSTGQGAGDTQYF. Written as DNA, the CDR3 is TGCGCCAGCAGCACCGGACAGGGGGCAGGGGATACGCAGTATTTT.

This clonotype has more than one count but fewer than ten. This sequence joins TRBV15 and TRBJ2-3; D is perhaps TRBD2 (6 bases). V lost 1 base and J 3 bases, leaving 14 bases between the germline ends. CDR3 length equals 16 residues. Germline CDR1 is LNHNV and CDR2 is YYDKDF (reference sequence). The CDR3 nucleotides read TGTGCCACCAGCAGAGTTCGGGACTTGGGGACAGATACGCAGTATTTT. Amino acids: CATSRVRDLGTDTQYF.

The chain combines TRBV9 with TRBJ1-3; D is unresolved. V shed 0 bases and J shed 8 bases, with 9 bases lying between them. The germline V gene encodes CDR1 SGDLS and CDR2 YYNGEE. The CDR3 is made up of 13 amino acids. The CDR3 loop reads CASSVGSEDTIYF. CDR3 DNA: TGTGCCAGCAGCGTAGGAAGTGAGGACACCATATATTTT. The entire variable domain, with the rest obtained from reference TRBV9 and TRBJ1-3, is as follows: DSGVTQTPKHLITATGQRVTLRCSPRSGDLSVYWYQQSLDQGLQFLIQYYNGEERAKGNILERFSAQQFPDLHSELNLSSLELGDSALYFCASSVGSEDTIYFGEGSWLTVV.